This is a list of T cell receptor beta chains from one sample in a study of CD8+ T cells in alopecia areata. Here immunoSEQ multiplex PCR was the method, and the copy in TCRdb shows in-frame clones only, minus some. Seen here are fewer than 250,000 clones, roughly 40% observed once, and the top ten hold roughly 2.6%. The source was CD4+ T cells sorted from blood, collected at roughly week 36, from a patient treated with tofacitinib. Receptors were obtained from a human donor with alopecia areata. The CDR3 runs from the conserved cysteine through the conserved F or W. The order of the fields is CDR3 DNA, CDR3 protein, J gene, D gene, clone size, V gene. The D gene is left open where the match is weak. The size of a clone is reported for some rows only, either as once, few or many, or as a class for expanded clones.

DNA: TGCAGCGTTGATTTTGCGGCCGGAGGCTATGGCTACACCTTC; CDR3: CSVDFAAGGYGYTF; J: TRBJ1-2; D: -; size: -; V: TRBV29-1
DNA: TGCAGCGTTGTTAGGGGACTAGCGGGGCGGGGTGAGCAGTTCTTC; CDR3: CSVVRGLAGRGEQFF; J: TRBJ2-1; D: TRBD2; size: -; V: TRBV29-1
DNA: TGCGCCAGCAGCTTAGTTCTAGCGGGAGGTAGAGATACGCAGTATTTT; CDR3: CASSLVLAGGRDTQYF; J: TRBJ2-3; D: TRBD2; size: few; V: TRBV5-1
DNA: TGCGCCAGCAGCCCGCGACTAGCGACAGATACGCAGTATTTT; CDR3: CASSPRLATDTQYF; J: TRBJ2-3; D: TRBD2; size: few; V: TRBV4-3
DNA: TGCAGCGTTGAAAGACCGGCGGAGACCCAGTACTTC; CDR3: CSVERPAETQYF; J: TRBJ2-5; D: -; size: few; V: TRBV29-1
DNA: TGTGCCACATGGGGGGCCAGCGAGCAGTACTTC; CDR3: CATWGASEQYF; J: TRBJ2-7; D: -; size: -; V: TRBV6-1
DNA: TGTGCCAGCAGCTCTAGGGACGGACAGCCCCAGCATTTT; CDR3: CASSSRDGQPQHF; J: TRBJ1-5; D: -; size: -; V: TRBV7-2
DNA: TGTGCCAGTAGCCGGGGGCAATCCTACAATGAGCAGTTCTTC; CDR3: CASSRGQSYNEQFF; J: TRBJ2-1; D: -; size: -; V: TRBV19
DNA: TGTGCCAGTAGAAGAGAGGGACAAGACATTCAGTACTTC; CDR3: CASRREGQDIQYF; J: TRBJ2-4; D: -; size: -; V: TRBV19
DNA: TGCAGCGGAGAGGGGACAACCAACAATGAGCAGTTCTTC; CDR3: CSGEGTTNNEQFF; J: TRBJ2-1; D: -; size: few; V: TRBV29-1
DNA: TGTGCCAGCAGGGTGGGGGGAAGCACAGATACGCAGTATTTT; CDR3: CASRVGGSTDTQYF; J: TRBJ2-3; D: -; size: -; V: TRBV7-2
DNA: TGTGCCAGCAGCTTGGCCCAGTTCCGCGGGTATACGCAGTATTTT; CDR3: CASSLAQFRGYTQYF; J: TRBJ2-3; D: -; size: -; V: TRBV5-6
DNA: TGTGCCAGCAGTTACAGGCTGGAGGGCGAGCAGTACTTC; CDR3: CASSYRLEGEQYF; J: TRBJ2-7; D: -; size: once; V: TRBV6-6
DNA: TGCGCCAGCAGCCGAGACAGGGAAGGAGAGACCCAGTACTTC; CDR3: CASSRDREGETQYF; J: TRBJ2-5; D: TRBD1; size: -; V: TRBV5-1
DNA: TGTGCCAGCAGTTTTCGAGGTAGGGACAGGGGCTACAATGAGCAGTTCTTC; CDR3: CASSFRGRDRGYNEQFF; J: TRBJ2-1; D: TRBD1; size: -; V: TRBV27
DNA: TGCAGTGCTAACCACGAGCAGTACTTC; CDR3: CSANHEQYF; J: TRBJ2-7; D: -; size: once; V: TRBV20-1
DNA: TGTGCCGCCACTAGCGGGGTCTTCAGCAATGAGCAGTTCTTC; CDR3: CAATSGVFSNEQFF; J: TRBJ2-1; D: TRBD2; size: -; V: TRBV2
DNA: TGTGCCAGCAGCTTAGAGGTCGGGACAGGGGGCAACGAGCAGTACTTC; CDR3: CASSLEVGTGGNEQYF; J: TRBJ2-7; D: TRBD1; size: once; V: TRBV7-9
DNA: TGTGCCTGGGGCTCACACTACGAGCAGTACTTC; CDR3: CAWGSHYEQYF; J: TRBJ2-7; D: -; size: -; V: TRBV30
DNA: TGTGCCAGCAGGCAGGGAAGGGAGACCCAGTACTTC; CDR3: CASRQGRETQYF; J: TRBJ2-5; D: -; size: -; V: TRBV27
DNA: TGTGCCAGCAGCATTGGGGAGGGAGTCGGCTACACCTTC; CDR3: CASSIGEGVGYTF; J: TRBJ1-2; D: -; size: -; V: TRBV9
DNA: TGTGCCTGGAGTGCGTTACCTTCGGGACAGGGGGAGACCCAGTACTTC; CDR3: CAWSALPSGQGETQYF; J: TRBJ2-5; D: TRBD1; size: once; V: TRBV30
DNA: TGCAGCGTCCGGACAGGGTGGTCCACTGAAGCTTTCTTT; CDR3: CSVRTGWSTEAFF; J: TRBJ1-1; D: TRBD1; size: few; V: TRBV29-1
DNA: TGTGCCAGCAGCCAAGAAAACTCCCCCAATTATGGCTACACCTTC; CDR3: CASSQENSPNYGYTF; J: TRBJ1-2; D: -; size: -; V: TRBV4-2
DNA: TGTGCCAGCTCACGACTGTTAGAGACTGAAGCTTTCTTT; CDR3: CASSRLLETEAFF; J: TRBJ1-1; D: -; size: -; V: TRBV18